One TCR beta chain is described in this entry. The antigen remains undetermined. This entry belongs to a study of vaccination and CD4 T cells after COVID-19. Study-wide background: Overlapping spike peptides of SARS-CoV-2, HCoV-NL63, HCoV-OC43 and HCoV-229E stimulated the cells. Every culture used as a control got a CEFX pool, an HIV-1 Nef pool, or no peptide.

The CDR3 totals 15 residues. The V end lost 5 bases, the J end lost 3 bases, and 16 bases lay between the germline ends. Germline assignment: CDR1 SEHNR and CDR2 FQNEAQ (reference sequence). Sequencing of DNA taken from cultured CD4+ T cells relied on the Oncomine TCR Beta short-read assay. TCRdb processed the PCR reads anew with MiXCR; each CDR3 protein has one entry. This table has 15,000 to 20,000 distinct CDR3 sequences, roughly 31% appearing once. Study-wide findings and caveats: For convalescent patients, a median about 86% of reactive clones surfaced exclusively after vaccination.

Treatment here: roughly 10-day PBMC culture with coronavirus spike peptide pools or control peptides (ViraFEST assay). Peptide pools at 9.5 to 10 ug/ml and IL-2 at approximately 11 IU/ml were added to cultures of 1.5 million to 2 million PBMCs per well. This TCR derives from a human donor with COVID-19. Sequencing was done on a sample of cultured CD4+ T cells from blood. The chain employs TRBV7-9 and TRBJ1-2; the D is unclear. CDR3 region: CASSPPLEGDYGYTF. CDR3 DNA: TGTGCCAGCAGCCCACCATTGGAGGGCGACTATGGCTACACCTTC.